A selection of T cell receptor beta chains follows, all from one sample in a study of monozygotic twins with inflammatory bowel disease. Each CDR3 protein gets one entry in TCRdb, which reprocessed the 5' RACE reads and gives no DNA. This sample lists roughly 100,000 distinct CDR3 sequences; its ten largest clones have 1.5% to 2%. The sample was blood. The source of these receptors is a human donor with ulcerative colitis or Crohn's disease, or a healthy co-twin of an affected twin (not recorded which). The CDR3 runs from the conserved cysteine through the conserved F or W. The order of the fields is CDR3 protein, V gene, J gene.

CDR3 protein: CASSFGTGGDEQYF; V gene: TRBV7-6; J gene: TRBJ2-7
CDR3 protein: CASSVGGQTNTEAFF; V gene: TRBV9; J gene: TRBJ1-1
CDR3 protein: CAISRPLHTDTQYF; V gene: TRBV10-3; J gene: TRBJ2-3
CDR3 protein: CATARERAQYF; V gene: TRBV6-2/TRBV6-3; J gene: TRBJ2-3
CDR3 protein: CASRQTVSYNEQFF; V gene: TRBV19; J gene: TRBJ2-1
CDR3 protein: CASSEGGNIQYF; V gene: TRBV7-2; J gene: TRBJ2-4
CDR3 protein: CASTPGQQETQYF; V gene: TRBV12-3/TRBV12-4; J gene: TRBJ2-5
CDR3 protein: CASSPRDRDEQYF; V gene: TRBV12-3/TRBV12-4; J gene: TRBJ2-7
CDR3 protein: CASSYGLDRSYEQYF; V gene: TRBV28; J gene: TRBJ2-7
CDR3 protein: CASRLTGYYEQFF; V gene: TRBV12-3/TRBV12-4; J gene: TRBJ2-1
CDR3 protein: CASSSGTGVYNEQFF; V gene: TRBV19; J gene: TRBJ2-1
CDR3 protein: CASSFTSGSSTQYF; V gene: TRBV27; J gene: TRBJ2-5
CDR3 protein: CASSPLIGDNEQFF; V gene: TRBV18; J gene: TRBJ2-1
CDR3 protein: CASRGTGERQPQHF; V gene: TRBV6-1; J gene: TRBJ1-5
CDR3 protein: CASSAEAGGSTDTQYF; V gene: TRBV5-1; J gene: TRBJ2-3
CDR3 protein: CASSPKVDSPHQPQHF; V gene: TRBV2; J gene: TRBJ1-5
CDR3 protein: CSHRVLNTGELFF; V gene: TRBV20-1; J gene: TRBJ2-2
CDR3 protein: CASRHGTSGRIFSEQFF; V gene: TRBV12-3/TRBV12-4; J gene: TRBJ2-1